The source of this T cell receptor (beta chain) is a study of blood T cell repertoires in COVID-19. The wider study: Sites across the United States, Italy and Spain contributed samples from acute and convalescent COVID-19. The analysed material was cDNA or gDNA that came from T cells, B-cell-depleted T cells, or PBMCs.

Germline CDR1 SGHNT, CDR2 YENEEA. This CDR3 has 14 residues. V gave up 3 bases and J gave up 6 bases; unmatched junction bases: 2. Per the study methods: Cell counts per sample came from amplifying reference gene primers. TCRdb's copy holds only in-frame clones and misses some; the assay was immunoSEQ multiplex PCR. V and J calls and clone size are copied from that table; D and trimming were computed from the DNA. The sample has about 120,000 clones, roughly nine tenths seen once. The TCR comes from a man between 65 and 85 years old with active or convalescent COVID-19. Sequencing input: peripheral blood. This chain uses TRBV11-3 with TRBJ2-1; TRBD2 matches at 10 bases. The CDR3 region has the DNA TGTGCCAGCAGCTTTACTAGCGGGGTCAATGAGCAGTTCTTC. It translates to CASSFTSGVNEQFF.